The 17 T cell receptor beta chains listed next were all sequenced from one sample in a study of technical replicates of blood from a few donors. The repertoire was sequenced with immunoSEQ multiplex PCR; TCRdb's copy has only in-frame clones and lacks some. This repertoire shows 79,000 or so clones, over 90% found once; its top ten account for 0.3% to 0.45%. The sample consisted of T cells isolated from PBMCs. The receptors derive from a human donor in good health.

The chain carries TRBV5-1 and TRBJ1-5; maybe TRBD1 (5 bases). Trimming cost V 0 bases and J 2 bases, with 9 bases left between them. This CDR3 region has 15 residues. Germline values: CDR1 SGHRS, CDR2 YFSETQ. CDR3 DNA: TGCGCCAGCAGCTTGGCCCCGGGGGGCAATCAGCCCCAGCATTTT. Protein sequence: CASSLAPGGNQPQHF.

The rearrangement uses TRBV28 and TRBJ2-1, with 11 bases identical to TRBD2. CDR1 is MDHEN and CDR2 is SYDVKM in the germline V gene. The CDR3 extends over 16 amino acids. V was clipped by 6 bases and J by 3 bases; unmatched bases: 7. The CDR3 region is CASSLLGLADYNEQFF. As DNA, the CDR3 is TGTGCCAGCAGCCTATTGGGACTAGCGGACTACAATGAGCAGTTCTTC.

The gene calls are TRBV2 and TRBJ2-1; the D gene is possibly TRBD2 (5 bases). The V end lost 4 bases, the J end lost 4 bases, and 8 bases lay between the germline ends. Germline V lookup: CDR1 SNHLY, CDR2 FYNNEI. The CDR3 runs 13 residues. DNA for the CDR3: TGTGCCAGCAGTGTCAGCGGTTACAATGAGCAGTTCTTC. Translating it yields CASSVSGYNEQFF.

V is TRBV20-1 and J is TRBJ1-1; 8 bases fit TRBD1. Germline loops: CDR1 DFQATT, CDR2 SNEGSKA (reference sequence). V gave up 7 bases and J gave up 10 bases; unmatched junction bases: 5. The CDR3 runs 10 residues. CDR3 loop: CSGSGGRAFF. The CDR3 bases are TGCAGTGGCTCAGGGGGCCGAGCTTTCTTT.

The chain carries TRBV10-3 and TRBJ2-3; 10 bases are a match to TRBD1. This CDR3 comprises 15 residues. CDR1 and CDR2 (germline): ENHRY, SYGVKD. V dropped 7 bases and J dropped 3; count of bases not matched to a gene: 7. The DNA of the CDR3 is TGTGCCATCAAGGGACAGGGGATAGGAACAGATACGCAGTATTTT. Its translation: CAIKGQGIGTDTQYF.

V gene TRBV27 combines with J gene TRBJ1-1, with D possibly TRBD1 on 6 matching bases. Between the trimmed V and J ends, which lost 4 bases and 7 bases, there was a span of 7 bases. Germline V gene sequence: CDR1 MNHEY, CDR2 SMNVEV (reference sequence). CDR3 length equals 11 residues. The CDR3 sequence is CASSSTGEAFF. CDR3 sequence (DNA): TGTGCCAGCAGTTCGACAGGTGAAGCTTTCTTT.

V and J are TRBV23-1 and TRBJ2-7; D may be TRBD1 (6 bases). TRBV23-1 is treated as an ORF (open reading frame) with a function not yet certain. This CDR3 is 17 amino acids long. Trimming removed 2 bases from V and 1 base from J, with 18 bases in between. CDR3 coding DNA: TGCGCCAGCAGTCAAGGGCTAAACCAGGGGCCTTCCTACGAGCAGTACTTC. This gives the protein CASSQGLNQGPSYEQYF.

The rearrangement joins TRBV9 to TRBJ2-5; TRBD1 matches 11 bases. This CDR3 is 15 amino acids long. Germline trimming cut 3 bases from V and 6 bases from J; bases unmatched to any gene: 7. CDR1 and CDR2 from the germline V gene are SGDLS and YYNGEE. CDR3 amino acids: CASSAEGQGVKTQYF. In DNA, the CDR3 is TGTGCCAGCAGCGCCGAGGGACAGGGGGTGAAGACCCAGTACTTC.

The rearrangement joins TRBV4-3 to TRBJ1-4; the match to TRBD1 covers 8 bases. With 4 bases clipped from V and 8 bases from J, the junction kept 12 bases outside the gene matches. This CDR3 contains 16 residues. Germline V gene sequence: CDR1 LGHNA, CDR2 YSLEER. The DNA for the CDR3 is TGCGCCAGCAGCCCTGGAATTCAGGGGGCTCGGGAAAAACTGTTTTTT. Amino acid sequence: CASSPGIQGAREKLFF.

J is TRBJ2-1 and V is TRBV7-7, with D possibly being TRBD2 (6 bases). Per germline, CDR1 SSHAT and CDR2 FNYEAQ (reference sequence). The CDR3 is 14 amino acids. V lost 4 bases to trimming and J lost 6 bases, with 13 bases between them. CDR3 nucleotides: TGTGCCAGCAGCTCTCTCGGGAGCAGCAATGAGCAGTTCTTC. The encoded protein is CASSSLGSSNEQFF.

The chain's CDR3 is CATSRGDLAGANYEQYF. CDR3 DNA: TGTGCCACCAGCAGGGGGGACCTGGCGGGAGCTAACTACGAGCAGTACTTC. The genes are TRBV15 and TRBJ2-7, with 7 bases identical to TRBD2. In germline, CDR1 is LNHNV, CDR2 YYDKDF (reference sequence). This CDR3 region has 17 residues. V lost 3 bases and J lost 3; bases outside the gene matches: 14.

The chain combines TRBV28 with TRBJ1-2; 9 bases line up with TRBD1. Trimming cost V 1 base and J 3 bases; bases outside gene matches: 9. The V gene's germline CDR1 is MDHEN and CDR2 SYDVKM. This CDR3 is 17 amino acids long. The CDR3 sequence is CASSLFVTGGSYYGYTF. DNA for the CDR3: TGTGCCAGCAGTTTATTCGTGACAGGGGGATCTTACTATGGCTACACCTTC.

This chain uses TRBV30 with TRBJ1-5; no definite D call. Germline V CDR1 and CDR2: GTSNPN, SVGIG (reference sequence). Trimming took 0 bases from V and 6 from J, leaving 6 bases between them. This CDR3 has 12 residues. The CDR3 nucleotides read TGTGCCTGGAGTGTACGGGGTCAGCCCCAGCATTTT. Translating gives CAWSVRGQPQHF.

The CDR3 protein is CASSPPAGNGYTF. CDR3 nucleotides: TGTGCCAGCAGTCCTCCGGCAGGGAATGGCTACACCTTC. The rearrangement links TRBV5-4 to TRBJ1-2; TRBD1 is a possible D gene (5 bases). The germline CDR1 and CDR2 sequences are SGHNT and YYREEE (reference sequence). Trimming took 5 bases from V and 6 from J, leaving 14 bases between them. The CDR3 totals 13 residues. Looking up the rest from reference TRBV5-4 and TRBJ1-2 gives the full variable domain: ETGVTQSPTHLIKTRGQQVTLRCSSQSGHNTVSWYQQALGQGPQFIFQYYREEENGRGNFPPRFSGLQFPNYSSELNVNALELDDSALYLCASSPPAGNGYTFGSGTRLTVV.

This clone was detected once. The chain joins TRBV2 to TRBJ2-7; D remains unclear. Germline CDR1 SNHLY, CDR2 FYNNEI. V was shortened by 6 bases and J by 0 bases, with 9 bases between the two germline ends. The CDR3 loop spans 13 amino acids. The CDR3 here is CASRPTNSYEQYF. CDR3 DNA: TGTGCCAGCAGGCCGACAAACTCCTACGAGCAGTACTTC.

The chain couples TRBV30 to TRBJ2-1; TRBD2 matches 11 bases. Germline CDR1 and CDR2: GTSNPN and SVGIG (reference sequence). Germline trimming cut 1 base from V and 4 bases from J; bases unmatched to any gene: 9. This CDR3 has 17 residues. CDR3: CAWSGGIAGGEYNEQFF. The DNA of the CDR3 is TGTGCCTGGAGTGGGGGCATAGCGGGAGGGGAATACAATGAGCAGTTCTTC.

The genes are TRBV5-6 and TRBJ2-5; 8 bases agree with TRBD1. Trimming removed 6 bases from V and 13 bases from J; junction bases left unmatched: 8. The CDR3 spans 11 residues. Germline V gene lookup returns CDR1 SGHDT and CDR2 YYEEEE. The CDR3 DNA follows: TGTGCCAGCAACAGACAGGGGATCATGTACTTC. This gives the protein CASNRQGIMYF.